The 15 T cell receptor beta chains presented below share a single source sample, sequenced in a study of cytomegalovirus exposure and HLA in healthy donors. PCR involved 60 Vbeta and 13 Jbeta primers. The assay was immunoSEQ multiplex PCR, and TCRdb's table has in-frame clones only and misses some. The sample includes 180,000 or so clones, around 80% of them seen just once. The material sequenced was PBMCs. The receptor source for this set is a young man in good health and CMV-seronegative.

The V gene is TRBV18, the J gene TRBJ1-1; 9 bases map to TRBD1. The germline gives CDR1 KGHSH, CDR2 LQKENI. The CDR3 totals 18 residues. J gave up 5 bases and V 5 bases, and 18 bases lay outside the gene matches. The CDR3: CASSKTGTGPRFVTEAFF. CDR3 in DNA: TGTGCCAGCTCAAAAACCGGGACAGGGCCCCGGTTTGTTACTGAAGCTTTCTTT.

The chain employs TRBV5-6 and TRBJ2-1; 12 bases match TRBD2. Germline V gives CDR1 SGHDT, CDR2 YYEEEE. The CDR3 covers 15 residues. J gave up 9 bases and V 0 bases, and 4 bases lay outside the gene matches. The CDR3 sequence is CASSLDPSGRGEQFF. The CDR3 region has the DNA TGTGCCAGCAGCTTGGATCCTAGCGGGAGGGGTGAGCAGTTCTTC.

The rearrangement uses TRBV4-3 and TRBJ2-7; D may be TRBD2 (5 bases). The CDR3 runs to 15 residues. The germline V gene encodes CDR1 LGHNA and CDR2 YSLEER. Trimming left V 3 bases short and J 0 bases short, with 12 bases between. The CDR3 region has the DNA TGCGCCAGCAGCCAGGGGTCGGGAACCTCCTACGAGCAGTACTTC. This translates into CASSQGSGTSYEQYF.

The rearrangement joins TRBV7-2 to TRBJ1-2, with D tentatively TRBD1 (6 bases). The CDR3 has 14 residues. V was pared by 5 bases and J by 5 bases, with 15 bases between. The germline CDR1 and CDR2 sequences are SGHTA and FQGNSA. The DNA for the CDR3 is TGTGCCAGCAGCCCTCGACAGGTTTGGTATGGCTACACCTTC. Amino acid sequence: CASSPRQVWYGYTF.

The chain employs TRBV5-1 and TRBJ1-6, with 10 bases lining up with TRBD1. Unmatched junction bases numbered 7, after V lost 4 bases and J lost 6 bases. CDR1 and CDR2 (germline): SGHRS, YFSETQ. The CDR3 runs to 16 residues. The CDR3 protein is CASSAGTGVGNSPLHF. Here the CDR3 DNA reads TGCGCCAGCAGCGCCGGGACAGGGGTAGGTAATTCACCCCTCCACTTT.

The chain carries TRBV18 and TRBJ2-3; no clear D. Trimming stripped 2 bases from V and 5 bases from J, with 11 bases between. The germline CDR1 and CDR2 sequences are KGHSH and LQKENI. CDR3 length: 14 residues. The CDR3 nucleotides read TGTGCCAGCTCACCAATTCACTCAGGAGATACGCAGTATTTT. It specifies CASSPIHSGDTQYF.

This chain joins TRBV6-4 and TRBJ2-1; 8 bases match TRBD2. The CDR3 extends over 13 amino acids. Germline loops: CDR1 MRHNA, CDR2 SNTAGT. V shed 8 bases and J 8 bases; nucleotides not matched to a gene: 8. This CDR3 is CASGSGSVYEQFF. The CDR3 DNA sequence: TGTGCCAGCGGAAGCGGGAGTGTCTATGAGCAGTTCTTC.

There are a few counts of this clone. The rearrangement links TRBV18 to TRBJ1-2; unclear D gene. This CDR3 is 13 amino acids long. V dropped 3 bases and J dropped 8 bases, with 13 bases sitting between them. Germline loops: CDR1 KGHSH, CDR2 LQKENI. This chain's CDR3 is CASSPYPQRGYTF. The CDR3 DNA is TGTGCCAGCTCACCCTACCCCCAGCGGGGCTACACCTTC.

This chain joins TRBV10-2 and TRBJ1-5, with D maybe TRBD1 (5 bases). Germline-derived CDR1 and CDR2 are WSHSY and SAAADI. The CDR3 totals 13 residues. Trimming removed 4 bases at V and 4 bases at J, with 8 bases between. CDR3 DNA: TGCGCCAGCAGTGTGGGGCTTAATCAGCCCCAGCATTTT. Its protein product is CASSVGLNQPQHF.

The chain recombines TRBV18 with TRBJ2-1; a weak D match, TRBD1 (5 bases). Trimming removed 0 bases from V and 2 bases from J, with 11 bases in between. The CDR3 sequence is 16 residues long. The germline gives CDR1 KGHSH, CDR2 LQKENI. The chain's CDR3 is CASSPPPGWPYNEQFF. DNA for the CDR3: TGTGCCAGCTCACCACCTCCAGGGTGGCCCTACAATGAGCAGTTCTTC.

The gene calls are TRBV6-6 and TRBJ2-3, with 7 bases lining up with TRBD2. Germline V lookup: CDR1 MNHNY, CDR2 SVGAGI (reference sequence). With V trimmed by 6 bases and J by 5 bases, 11 bases remained unmatched. This CDR3 is built from 15 residues. Written as DNA, the CDR3 is TGTGCCAGCAGGACGCCGGGACTAACGTTAGATACGCAGTATTTT. Its protein is CASRTPGLTLDTQYF.

Points on this clone: One end of the junction varies from germline; a read error may be responsible. The chain links TRBV7-8 to TRBJ2-7; D perhaps matches TRBD2 (6 bases). The CDR3 is made up of 13 amino acids. The germline gives CDR1 SGHVS, CDR2 FQNEAQ. The CDR3, as DNA: TGTGCCAGCACCTTAGCGGCAGGGAACGAGCAGTACTTC. Its protein product is CASTLAAGNEQYF.

This chain uses TRBV11-3 with TRBJ1-5; unclear D gene. In germline, CDR1 is SGHNT, CDR2 YENEEA. This CDR3 contains 13 residues. Trimming removed 2 bases at V and 7 bases at J, with 9 bases between. The CDR3 nucleotides are TGTGCCAGCAGCTTAAACGGTTTCCAGCCCCAGCATTTT. Its translation: CASSLNGFQPQHF.

The chain employs TRBV5-4 and TRBJ1-2, with TRBD1 identical over 7 bases. The CDR3 runs to 16 residues. CDR1 and CDR2 (germline): SGHNT, YYREEE (reference sequence). Trimming took 0 bases from V and 4 from J; bases not matched to a gene: 9. As DNA, the CDR3 is TGTGCCAGCAGCTTGGGGGTGACAGGGAGAGGCTATGGCTACACCTTC. Translation gives CASSLGVTGRGYGYTF.

This chain uses TRBV5-4 with TRBJ1-2; tentatively, D is TRBD1 (5 bases). CDR3 length: 12 amino acids. Trimming removed 4 bases at V and 7 bases at J, with 11 bases between. Per germline, CDR1 SGHNT and CDR2 YYREEE (reference sequence). The DNA for the CDR3 is TGTGCCAGCAGCGTCGGACAAGCTGGCTACACCTTC. Its translation: CASSVGQAGYTF. The complete variable domain, with remaining parts taken from reference TRBV5-4 and TRBJ1-2, reads ETGVTQSPTHLIKTRGQQVTLRCSSQSGHNTVSWYQQALGQGPQFIFQYYREEENGRGNFPPRFSGLQFPNYSSELNVNALELDDSALYLCASSVGQAGYTFGSGTRLTVV.